These 19 T cell receptor beta chains were all obtained from the same sample, sequenced in a study of cytomegalovirus exposure and HLA in healthy donors. In the PCR, 60 Vbeta and 13 Jbeta primers were used. Clones were sequenced by immunoSEQ multiplex PCR, and TCRdb holds only the in-frame ones, with some missing. Among about 200,000 clones listed, around 79% were seen once. The specimen sequenced was PBMCs. The receptor set was obtained from a woman aged 30 to 39 in good health and CMV-seropositive.

The chain combines TRBV4-1 with TRBJ1-2, with 7 bases identical to TRBD1. V gave up 0 bases and J gave up 5 bases; unmatched junction bases: 3. Germline V CDR1 and CDR2: MGHRA, YSYEKL. This CDR3 has 14 amino acids. The CDR3 coding sequence is TGCGCCAGCAGCCAAGATGAGGGGGCTTATGGCTACACCTTC. It codes for CASSQDEGAYGYTF.

The chain recombines TRBV5-5 with TRBJ1-2, with a tentative D call TRBD1 (5 bases). The germline CDR1 and CDR2 sequences are SGHKS and YYEKEE (reference sequence). The CDR3 totals 17 residues. V was pared by 4 bases and J by 8 bases, with 27 bases between. CDR3 DNA: TGTGCCAGCAGCCGAGGGACTGAGTTTGGGGGGTTGACCGGCTACACCTTC. It codes for CASSRGTEFGGLTGYTF.

This clone was counted a single time. This chain links TRBV4-1 with TRBJ2-5; D perhaps matches TRBD1 (5 bases). Per the germline V gene, CDR1 is MGHRA and CDR2 is YSYEKL. The V and J ends lost 1 base and 4 bases respectively, with 16 bases between them. The CDR3 is 16 amino acids. The DNA for the CDR3 is TGCGCCAGCAGCCAAGCGATAGGTAGGGGTTCAGAGACCCAGTACTTC. It yields the protein CASSQAIGRGSETQYF.

The sample holds a few counts of this clone. The J gene is TRBJ2-7, the V gene TRBV27, with 11 bases aligning to TRBD1. J lost 7 bases, V lost 5 bases, and 13 bases had no gene match. This CDR3 has 16 residues. The germline V gene encodes CDR1 MNHEY and CDR2 SMNVEV (reference sequence). This CDR3 reads CASSREIGTGGGEQYF. The CDR3 nucleotides are TGTGCCAGCAGTCGAGAAATCGGGACAGGGGGGGGAGAGCAGTACTTC.

The genes are TRBV4-3 and TRBJ2-3, with D possibly TRBD2 on 5 matching bases. In germline, CDR1 is LGHNA, CDR2 YSLEER. There are 17 residues in the CDR3. V was cut by 4 bases and J by 1 base, with 18 bases left in between. CDR3 bases: TGCGCCAGCAGCCTAAGCGAGGGCTCATCTGGCACAGATACGCAGTATTTT. Its translation is CASSLSEGSSGTDTQYF.

V gene TRBV27 combines with J gene TRBJ2-7; D is perhaps TRBD1 (6 bases). This CDR3 region has 15 residues. Germline V gives CDR1 MNHEY, CDR2 SMNVEV (reference sequence). V lost 5 bases to trimming and J lost 0 bases, with 14 bases between them. The CDR3 DNA sequence: TGTGCCAGCAGTCCGACAGGAGATAACTCCTACGAGCAGTACTTC. Translating it yields CASSPTGDNSYEQYF.

The chain has TRBV27 and TRBJ2-7; maybe TRBD2 (7 bases). The V gene lost 7 bases and the J gene lost 0 bases, with 13 bases spanning the gap. CDR1 and CDR2 from the germline V gene are MNHEY and SMNVEV (reference sequence). This CDR3 region has 14 residues. CDR3 residues: CASKGGLSSYEQYF. CDR3 nucleotide sequence: TGTGCCAGCAAAGGGGGACTATCCTCCTACGAGCAGTACTTC.

CDR3 amino acids: CASSVVVGGGPYTDTQYF. DNA of the CDR3: TGTGCCAGCAGCGTAGTGGTTGGAGGAGGGCCATACACAGATACGCAGTATTTT. V usage is TRBV9 and J usage is TRBJ2-3, with D tentatively TRBD2 (6 bases). The CDR3 contains 18 residues. The ends were cut back, 0 bases at V and 2 bases at J, with 19 bases in the middle. The V gene's germline CDR1 is SGDLS and CDR2 YYNGEE. The variable domain in full, with the rest retrieved from reference TRBV9 and TRBJ2-3, is DSGVTQTPKHLITATGQRVTLRCSPRSGDLSVYWYQQSLDQGLQFLIQYYNGEERAKGNILERFSAQQFPDLHSELNLSSLELGDSALYFCASSVVVGGGPYTDTQYFGPGTRLTVL.

The chain carries TRBV7-9 and TRBJ1-4; the match to TRBD1 covers 9 bases. Germline trimming cut 5 bases from V and 6 bases from J; bases unmatched to any gene: 7. The CDR3 contains 15 residues. Germline V gene sequence: CDR1 SEHNR, CDR2 FQNEAQ (reference sequence). As DNA, the CDR3 is TGTGCCAGCAGCGGCCCGGGACAGGGAGATGAAAAACTGTTTTTT. Translation: CASSGPGQGDEKLFF.

The chain combines TRBV4-2 with TRBJ1-2, with 9 bases matching TRBD1. The CDR3 covers 17 residues. Unmatched junction bases numbered 15, after V lost 4 bases and J lost 6 bases. Germline loops: CDR1 LGHNA, CDR2 YNFKEQ. CDR3 region: CASSPASWTGEFNGYTF. The DNA of the CDR3 is TGTGCCAGCAGCCCCGCCAGCTGGACAGGGGAATTCAATGGCTACACCTTC.

The chain joins TRBV2 to TRBJ2-7, with D tentatively TRBD1 (6 bases). Germline V gene lookup returns CDR1 SNHLY and CDR2 FYNNEI. The CDR3 totals 14 residues. V was shortened by 5 bases and J by 5 bases, with 16 bases between the two germline ends. The CDR3, as DNA: TGTGCCAGCAGTTTATACCTCCAGGGGAACGAGCAGTACTTC. It encodes CASSLYLQGNEQYF.

The chain is built from TRBV30 and TRBJ1-2; D unclear. This CDR3 is 13 amino acids long. Germline lookup yields CDR1 GTSNPN and CDR2 SVGIG (reference sequence). V shed 3 bases and J shed 12 bases, with 20 bases lying between them. The CDR3 loop is CAWRTFSTGRDTF. The CDR3 DNA is TGTGCCTGGAGAACATTCAGTACGGGAAGGGACACCTTC.

The chain carries TRBV7-2 and TRBJ1-6; 7 positions match TRBD1. J lost 8 bases, V lost 3 bases, and 4 bases had no gene match. This CDR3 has 14 residues. CDR1 SGHTA and CDR2 FQGNSA come from the germline V gene. The CDR3 bases are TGTGCCAGCAGCTTTCGCAGGGGGGATTCACCCCTCCACTTT. Amino acids: CASSFRRGDSPLHF.

This clone was detected only once. V and J are TRBV7-2 and TRBJ1-2, with 9 bases identical to TRBD1. V lost 5 bases to trimming and J lost 7 bases; unmatched junction nucleotides: 5. This CDR3 spans 13 amino acids. The V gene's germline CDR1 is SGHTA and CDR2 FQGNSA. This CDR3 is CASSPNRGLGYTF. CDR3 sequence (DNA): TGTGCCAGCAGCCCAAACAGGGGGCTTGGCTACACCTTC.

V is TRBV5-1 and J is TRBJ2-7; TRBD1 matches 7 bases. The J segment lost 3 bases and the V segment lost 5 bases, leaving 8 bases of the junction unmatched. CDR1 is SGHRS, CDR2 YFSETQ, per germline. This CDR3 comprises 14 residues. The CDR3 spells CASRSQGQGYEQYF. As DNA, the CDR3 is TGCGCCAGCAGGTCACAGGGGCAGGGCTACGAGCAGTACTTC.

This chain links TRBV6-1 with TRBJ2-3; D may be TRBD1 (5 bases). The V and J ends lost 3 bases and 1 base respectively, with 14 bases between them. CDR3 length equals 16 residues. CDR1 and CDR2 from the germline V gene are MNHNS and SASEGT. The CDR3 spells CASSEWAGRGTDTQYF. The CDR3 nucleotides read TGTGCCAGCAGTGAGTGGGCAGGGCGAGGCACAGATACGCAGTATTTT.

V gene TRBV10-3 combines with J gene TRBJ2-4, with 9 bases matching TRBD1. The CDR3 totals 15 residues. Germline loops: CDR1 ENHRY, CDR2 SYGVKD. J lost 3 bases, V lost 4 bases, and 4 bases had no gene match. The CDR3 nucleotides are TGTGCCATCAGTGGGGGACAGGGATTCAAAAACATTCAGTACTTC. Its protein product is CAISGGQGFKNIQYF.

The V call is TRBV9, the J call TRBJ1-4; 7 nucleotides match TRBD1. The J segment lost 0 bases and the V segment lost 4 bases, leaving 3 bases of the junction unmatched. There are 15 residues in the CDR3. The V gene's germline CDR1 is SGDLS and CDR2 YYNGEE. The CDR3 bases are TGTGCCAGCAGCCCTCAGGGGGCAACTAATGAAAAACTGTTTTTT. Translated, it gives CASSPQGATNEKLFF.

The gene calls are TRBV9 and TRBJ1-2; no clear D. CDR3 length equals 15 residues. CDR1 and CDR2 (germline): SGDLS, YYNGEE. The ends were cut back, 0 bases at V and 4 bases at J, with 13 bases in the middle. Here the CDR3 reads CASSVDPVAGYGYTF. The CDR3 DNA sequence: TGTGCCAGCAGCGTAGACCCCGTGGCAGGCTATGGCTACACCTTC.